This TCR beta chain emerged from a study of T cell changes during pregnancy in multiple sclerosis (dated by TCRdb to the late 2010s). Study-wide context: Changes in the T cell repertoire over the course of pregnancy were examined in this study in women with multiple sclerosis.

V loses 5 bases, J loses 2 bases, and the germline ends lie 13 bases apart. The CDR3 contains 14 residues, cysteine and phenylalanine counted. This entry keeps only the CDR3 DNA: 42 bases, framed from base 1. Per the germline V gene (reference sequence), LNHNV is the CDR1 and YYDKDF is the CDR2. Concerning this clone itself: Its cognate antigen has yet to be identified. No much larger clonotype is one base removed from it; base qualities were not supplied.

Library creation used the immunoSEQ multiplex PCR assay. Drawn from immuneACCESS, this table holds only the in-frame rearrangements with V and J called that TCRdb kept. Clones are partly lost; checked studies trace under half to an unresolved V gene and leave the rest unexplained. Recorded for this sample are under 35,000 clones; about 89% of them occurred a single time. Clones ranked in the top ten supply about 6.4% of the sample. Rearrangement joined TRBV15 to TRBJ2-7; no D segment can be confidently identified. Sequenced here: CD8+ T cells from peripheral blood mononuclear cells, sampled in the second trimester of pregnancy. This TCR was recovered from a female donor with multiple sclerosis, enrolled in a pregnancy study. The DNA sequence reads TGTGCCACCAGCGTAGGCGGTTCCACCTACGAGCAGTACTTC. It specifies CATSVGGSTYEQYF.